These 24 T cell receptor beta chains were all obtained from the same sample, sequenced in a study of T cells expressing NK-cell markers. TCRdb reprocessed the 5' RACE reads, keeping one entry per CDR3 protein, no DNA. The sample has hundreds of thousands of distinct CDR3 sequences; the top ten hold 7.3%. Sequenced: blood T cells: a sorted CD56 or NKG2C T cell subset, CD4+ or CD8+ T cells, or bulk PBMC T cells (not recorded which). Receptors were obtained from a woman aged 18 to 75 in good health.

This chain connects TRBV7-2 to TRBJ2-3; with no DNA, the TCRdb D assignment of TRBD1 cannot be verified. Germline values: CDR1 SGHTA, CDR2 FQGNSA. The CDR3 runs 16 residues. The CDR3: CASSLSRTGDTDTQYF.

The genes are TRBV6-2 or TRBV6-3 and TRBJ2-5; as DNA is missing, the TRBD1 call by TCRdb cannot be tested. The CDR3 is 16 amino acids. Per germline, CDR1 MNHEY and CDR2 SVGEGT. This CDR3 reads CASSPTGVRGWETQYF.

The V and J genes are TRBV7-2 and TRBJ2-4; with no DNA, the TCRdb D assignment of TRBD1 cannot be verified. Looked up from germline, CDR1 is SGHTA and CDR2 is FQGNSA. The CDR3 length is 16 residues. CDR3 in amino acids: CASSSTGGLAKNIQYF.

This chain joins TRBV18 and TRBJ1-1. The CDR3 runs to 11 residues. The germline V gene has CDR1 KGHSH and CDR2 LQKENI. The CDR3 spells CASSPGEKAFF.

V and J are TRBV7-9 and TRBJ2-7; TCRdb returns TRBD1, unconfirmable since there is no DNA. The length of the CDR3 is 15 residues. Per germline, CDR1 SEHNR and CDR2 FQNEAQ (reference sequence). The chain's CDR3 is CASSPRDSKGWEQYF.

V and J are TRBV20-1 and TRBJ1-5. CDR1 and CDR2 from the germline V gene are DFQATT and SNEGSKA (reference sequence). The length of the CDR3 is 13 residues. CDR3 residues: CSAMPNLGQPQHF.

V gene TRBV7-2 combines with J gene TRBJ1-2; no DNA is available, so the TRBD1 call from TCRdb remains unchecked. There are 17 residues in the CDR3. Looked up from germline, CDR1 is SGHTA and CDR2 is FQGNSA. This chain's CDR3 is CASSAYRDRRNTYGYTF.

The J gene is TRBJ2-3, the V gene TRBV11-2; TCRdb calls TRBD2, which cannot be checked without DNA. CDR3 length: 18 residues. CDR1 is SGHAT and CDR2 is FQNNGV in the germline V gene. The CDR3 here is CASSSSGTSGRGTDTQYF.

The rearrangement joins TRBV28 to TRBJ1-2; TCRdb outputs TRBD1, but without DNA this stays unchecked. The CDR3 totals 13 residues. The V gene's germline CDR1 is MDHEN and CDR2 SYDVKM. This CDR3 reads CASRLDREDGYTF.

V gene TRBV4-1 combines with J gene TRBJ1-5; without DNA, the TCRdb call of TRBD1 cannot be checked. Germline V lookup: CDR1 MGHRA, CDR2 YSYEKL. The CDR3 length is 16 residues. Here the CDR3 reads CASSPQGNPSNQPQHF.

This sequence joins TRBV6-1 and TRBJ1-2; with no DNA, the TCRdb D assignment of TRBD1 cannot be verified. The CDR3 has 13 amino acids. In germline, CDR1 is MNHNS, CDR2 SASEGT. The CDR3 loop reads CASSSPTGFGYTF.

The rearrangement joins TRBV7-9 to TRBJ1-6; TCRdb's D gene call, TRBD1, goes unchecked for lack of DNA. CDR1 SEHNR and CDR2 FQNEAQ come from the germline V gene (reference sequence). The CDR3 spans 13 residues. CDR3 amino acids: CASSSGTSSPLHF.

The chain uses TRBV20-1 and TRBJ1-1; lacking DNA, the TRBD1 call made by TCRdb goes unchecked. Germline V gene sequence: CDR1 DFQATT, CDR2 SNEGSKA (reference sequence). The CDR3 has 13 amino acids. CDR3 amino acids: CSTRPGQPSEAFF.

The CDR3 protein is CSAEHTMNTEAFF. This chain joins TRBV29-1 and TRBJ1-1. The CDR3 spans 13 residues. CDR1 and CDR2 (germline): SQVTM, ANQGSEA.

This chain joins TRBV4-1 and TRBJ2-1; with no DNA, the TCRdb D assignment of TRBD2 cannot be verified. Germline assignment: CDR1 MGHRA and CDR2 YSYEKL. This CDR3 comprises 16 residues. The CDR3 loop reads CASSLPGGLRINEQFF.

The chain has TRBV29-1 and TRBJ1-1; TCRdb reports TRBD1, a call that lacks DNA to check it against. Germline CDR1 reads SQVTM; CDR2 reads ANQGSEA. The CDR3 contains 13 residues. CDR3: CSGTRDLNTEAFF. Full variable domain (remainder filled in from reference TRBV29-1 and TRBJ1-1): SAVISQKPSRDICQRGTSLTIQCQVDSQVTMMFWYRQQPGQSLTLIATANQGSEATYESGFVIDKFPISRPNLTFSTLTVSNMSPEDSSIYLCSGTRDLNTEAFFGQGTRLTVV.

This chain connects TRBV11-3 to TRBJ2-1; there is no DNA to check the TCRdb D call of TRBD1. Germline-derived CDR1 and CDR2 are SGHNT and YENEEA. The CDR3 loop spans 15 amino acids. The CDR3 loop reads CASSTGTAAYNEQFF. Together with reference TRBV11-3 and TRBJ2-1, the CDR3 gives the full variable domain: EAGVVQSPRYKIIEKKQPVAFWCNPISGHNTLYWYLQNLGQGPELLIRYENEEAVDDSQLPKDRFSAERLKGVDSTLKIQPAELGDSAVYLCASSTGTAAYNEQFFGPGTRLTVL.

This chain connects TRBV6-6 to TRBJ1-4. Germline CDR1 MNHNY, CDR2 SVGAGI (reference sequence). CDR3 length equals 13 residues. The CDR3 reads CASSDRTNEKLFF.

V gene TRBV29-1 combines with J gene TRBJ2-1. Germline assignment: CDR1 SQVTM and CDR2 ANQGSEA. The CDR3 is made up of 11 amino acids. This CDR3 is CSVSEWGEQFF.

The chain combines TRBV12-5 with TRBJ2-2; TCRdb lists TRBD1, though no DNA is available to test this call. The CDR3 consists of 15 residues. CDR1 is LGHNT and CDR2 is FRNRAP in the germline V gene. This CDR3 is CASGTSGQRTGELFF.

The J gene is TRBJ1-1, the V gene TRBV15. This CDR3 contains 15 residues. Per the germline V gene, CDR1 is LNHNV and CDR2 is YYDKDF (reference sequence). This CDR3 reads CATSRDNRRNTEAFF.

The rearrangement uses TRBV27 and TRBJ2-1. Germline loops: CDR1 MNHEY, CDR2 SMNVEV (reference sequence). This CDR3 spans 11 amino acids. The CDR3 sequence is CASSLEAEQFF.

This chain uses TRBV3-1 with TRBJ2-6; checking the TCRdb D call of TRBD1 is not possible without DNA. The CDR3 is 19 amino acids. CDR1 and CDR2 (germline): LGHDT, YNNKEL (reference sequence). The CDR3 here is CASSPLAGSGSSGANVLTF.

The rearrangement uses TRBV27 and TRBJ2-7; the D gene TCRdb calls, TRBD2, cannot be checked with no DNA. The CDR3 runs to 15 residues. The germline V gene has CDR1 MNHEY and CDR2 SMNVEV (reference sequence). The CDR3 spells CASRTTSGIPYEQYF.